This paragraph covers one T cell receptor beta chain sequence. The data were obtained in a study of control samples from healthy donors and cancer patients. Using immunoSEQ multiplex PCR, the repertoire was profiled, and TCRdb retains in-frame clones only, with some absent. Among around 170,000 clones, 80% to 90% were seen once, and the ten largest hold roughly 5.3%. This CDR3 has 13 amino acids. Germline assignment: CDR1 SGHNT and CDR2 YENEEA. V lost 3 bases to trimming and J lost 6 bases, with 11 bases between them. The chain combines TRBV11-3 with TRBJ1-1; D ambiguous. Sequenced: blood. The TCR originated in a woman aged 25 to 45 in good health. CDR3 in amino acids: CASSLRMGSEAFF. CDR3 nucleotides: TGTGCCAGCAGCTTGAGGATGGGTTCTGAAGCTTTCTTT.